These 32 T cell receptor beta chains originate from one sample sequenced in a study of cytomegalovirus exposure and HLA in healthy donors. The PCR made use of 60 Vbeta and 13 Jbeta primers. The data were produced by immunoSEQ multiplex PCR, yet TCRdb's version contains in-frame clones alone and is incomplete. Of tens of thousands of clones in the sample, 74% are singletons; the top ten hold roughly 6.7%. Sample: PBMCs. These receptors were collected from a man between 25 and 39 years old in good health and CMV-seronegative.

The V gene is TRBV29-1, the J gene TRBJ2-1; TRBD2 agrees at 8 bases. Germline V gene data show CDR1 as SQVTM and CDR2 as ANQGSEA. The trim removed 6 bases at V and 3 bases at J, leaving 4 bases unmatched. The CDR3 sequence is 13 residues long. The CDR3 loop is CSVVLADYNEQFF. The CDR3 DNA sequence: TGCAGCGTGGTACTAGCGGACTACAATGAGCAGTTCTTC.

This clone was counted once. The chain joins TRBV27 to TRBJ2-7; D uncertain. Per the germline V gene, CDR1 is MNHEY and CDR2 is SMNVEV (reference sequence). CDR3 length: 15 amino acids. V dropped 2 bases and J dropped 7 bases, with 18 bases sitting between them. This CDR3 is CASSLDGIPSREQYF. In DNA form, the CDR3 reads TGTGCCAGCAGTTTAGATGGCATTCCCTCTAGAGAGCAGTACTTC.

The rearrangement uses TRBV7-9 and TRBJ1-6; 8 bases align to TRBD1. Germline V gene data show CDR1 as SEHNR and CDR2 as FQNEAQ (reference sequence). V dropped 5 bases and J dropped 0; count of bases not matched to a gene: 3. This CDR3 has 16 residues. CDR3 residues: CASSTGTGSYNSPLHF. For the CDR3, the DNA is TGTGCCAGCAGCACAGGGACAGGCTCCTATAATTCACCCCTCCACTTT.

The chain uses TRBV7-9 and TRBJ2-3, with 10 bases fitting TRBD1. V trimming: 0 bases; J trimming: 4 bases; junction bases outside the gene matches: 7. Germline V lookup: CDR1 SEHNR, CDR2 FQNEAQ (reference sequence). CDR3 size: 17 residues. The CDR3 loop is CASSLAGTGDFPDTQYF. DNA of the CDR3: TGTGCCAGCAGCTTAGCTGGGACAGGGGACTTTCCAGATACGCAGTATTTT.

The genes are TRBV5-1 and TRBJ2-7; TRBD1 matches 10 bases. Germline V gene data show CDR1 as SGHRS and CDR2 as YFSETQ. This CDR3 contains 15 residues. V lost 4 bases, J lost 5 bases, and 9 bases stayed unmatched. The CDR3 region has the DNA TGCGCCAGCAGCCCGACTGGGACAGGGGTTGACGAGCAGTACTTC. The encoded protein is CASSPTGTGVDEQYF.

This chain uses TRBV2 with TRBJ2-1; 9 bases are shared with TRBD2. The CDR3 has 17 residues. From germline, CDR1 is SNHLY and CDR2 FYNNEI. Trimming took 2 bases from V and 12 from J; bases not matched to a gene: 17. The CDR3 protein is CASSETWGLADVGGQFF. The CDR3, as DNA: TGTGCCAGCAGTGAAACGTGGGGACTAGCAGATGTGGGGGGGCAGTTCTTC.

This chain joins TRBV4-2 and TRBJ2-2; TRBD2 matches at 10 bases. After removal of 4 bases from V and 4 bases from J, the junction contained 9 bases not matched to a gene. The germline V gene encodes CDR1 LGHNA and CDR2 YNFKEQ. CDR3 length: 17 residues. Here the CDR3 DNA reads TGTGCCAGCAGCCCTACCAGCGGGAGGGTATTCACCGGGGAGCTGTTTTTT. This sequence encodes CASSPTSGRVFTGELFF.

This rearrangement joins TRBV18 to TRBJ1-3; D is undetermined. The V gene lost 3 bases and the J gene lost 0 bases, with 24 bases spanning the gap. CDR1 is KGHSH and CDR2 is LQKENI in the germline V gene. The CDR3 length is 20 residues. The CDR3 bases are TGTGCCAGCTCACCTACGACAAGATTAGCGGTAACGAGCTCTGGAAACACCATATATTTT. It is translated as CASSPTTRLAVTSSGNTIYF.

The chain has TRBV5-1 and TRBJ2-3; 12 bases line up with TRBD2. V shed 3 bases and J 1 base; nucleotides not matched to a gene: 15. CDR1 is SGHRS and CDR2 is YFSETQ in the germline V gene. This CDR3 is 20 amino acids long. For the CDR3, the DNA is TGCGCCAGCAGCTCCCCTAGCGGGGGGGCGTCGGGTGGAGGCACAGATACGCAGTATTTT. Translated, it gives CASSSPSGGASGGGTDTQYF.

This clone was seen a handful of times. CDR3 bases: TGTGCCAGCACCAAACAGGGGACTCCTCAAGAGACCCAGTACTTC. As protein: CASTKQGTPQETQYF. The V call is TRBV6-6, the J call TRBJ2-5; maybe TRBD1 (7 bases). V was shortened by 7 bases and J by 2 bases, with 17 bases between the two germline ends. The germline CDR1 and CDR2 sequences are MNHNY and SVGAGI (reference sequence). The CDR3 runs 15 residues.

The rearrangement links TRBV5-5 to TRBJ2-5; 12 bases match TRBD2. V lost 2 bases to trimming and J lost 1 base; unmatched junction nucleotides: 9. This CDR3 has 18 amino acids. CDR1 SGHKS and CDR2 YYEKEE come from the germline V gene (reference sequence). The CDR3 DNA is TGTGCCAGCAGCTTTGGCATGACGGGACTAGCGGGCCAAGAGACCCAGTACTTC. It encodes CASSFGMTGLAGQETQYF. Using reference TRBV5-5 and TRBJ2-5 for the parts outside the CDR3, the full variable domain is DAGVTQSPTHLIKTRGQQVTLRCSPISGHKSVSWYQQVLGQGPQFIFQYYEKEERGRGNFPDRFSARQFPNYSSELNVNALLLGDSALYLCASSFGMTGLAGQETQYFGPGTRLLVL.

The chain employs TRBV6-6 and TRBJ1-4, with a weak D call TRBD1 (5 bases). The CDR3 totals 15 residues. Germline V gene data show CDR1 as MNHNY and CDR2 as SVGAGI (reference sequence). The ends were cut back, 2 bases at V and 4 bases at J, with 11 bases in the middle. CDR3 DNA sequence: TGTGCCAGCAGTTACAGGGGAGGAAGTAATGAAAAACTGTTTTTT. This sequence encodes CASSYRGGSNEKLFF.

CDR3 sequence (DNA): TGTGCCAGCAGCTTGGAGCACACCGGGGAGCTGTTTTTT. This encodes CASSLEHTGELFF. This chain uses TRBV7-2 with TRBJ2-2; the D is unclear. The ends were cut back, 3 bases at V and 3 bases at J, with 5 bases in the middle. Germline lookup yields CDR1 SGHTA and CDR2 FQGNSA. The CDR3 runs 13 residues. The full variable domain, completed using reference TRBV7-2 and TRBJ2-2, is GAGVSQSPSNKVTEKGKDVELRCDPISGHTALYWYRQSLGQGLEFLIYFQGNSAPDKSGLPSDRFSAERTGGSVSTLTIQRTQQEDSAVYLCASSLEHTGELFFGEGSRLTVL.

CDR3 amino acids: CASSILAGLAKNIQYF. CDR3 DNA: TGTGCCAGCAGCATTCTTGCCGGGTTAGCCAAAAACATTCAGTACTTC. The chain employs TRBV5-6 and TRBJ2-4; no clear D gene. In germline, CDR1 is SGHDT, CDR2 YYEEEE. V lost 4 bases and J lost 0, with 14 bases in between. The CDR3 has 16 residues.

This rearrangement joins TRBV6-5 to TRBJ1-2, with D hard to call. Trimming stripped 5 bases from V and 2 bases from J, with 6 bases between. Per the germline V gene, CDR1 is MNHEY and CDR2 is SVGAGI. The CDR3 runs to 12 residues. The CDR3 region has the DNA TGTGCCAGCAGTCCTAGGAACTATGGCTACACCTTC. This codes for CASSPRNYGYTF.

This clone was counted between two and nine times. This chain joins TRBV5-1 and TRBJ2-7; a possible D gene is TRBD1 (5 bases). Trimming shortened V by 0 bases and J by 6 bases, and 16 bases separated the two germline ends. The CDR3 extends over 15 amino acids. CDR1 is SGHRS, CDR2 YFSETQ, per germline. The CDR3 nucleotides read TGCGCCAGCAGCTTGGACCCAGGGATCGTGAGCGAGCAGTACTTC. This codes for CASSLDPGIVSEQYF.

This chain uses TRBV2 with TRBJ2-2; 8 bases match TRBD1. The V and J ends lost 5 bases and 3 bases, in that order; junction bases with no gene match: 2. This CDR3 comprises 14 residues. Germline CDR1 reads SNHLY; CDR2 reads FYNNEI. CDR3 bases: TGTGCCAGCAGTCGACAGGGGCACACCGGGGAGCTGTTTTTT. As protein: CASSRQGHTGELFF.

This CDR3 is CASSSQGVNYGYTF. CDR3 in DNA: TGCGCCAGCAGCTCTCAGGGGGTTAACTATGGCTACACCTTC. The chain combines TRBV5-1 with TRBJ1-2; TRBD1 aligns across 7 bases. The germline gives CDR1 SGHRS, CDR2 YFSETQ. This CDR3 spans 14 amino acids. V was pared by 3 bases and J by 1 base, with 3 bases of the junction left unmatched.

The V call is TRBV27, the J call TRBJ1-2, with 8 bases identical to TRBD1. CDR3 size: 16 residues. In germline, CDR1 is MNHEY, CDR2 SMNVEV (reference sequence). With 5 bases clipped from V and 5 bases from J, the junction kept 13 bases outside the gene matches. CDR3 in DNA: TGTGCCAGCAGTCCCTCGGGACAGGTCACAGATTATGGCTACACCTTC. Amino acids: CASSPSGQVTDYGYTF.

This rearrangement joins TRBV19 to TRBJ1-6, with TRBD1 matching over 7 bases. Germline assignment: CDR1 LNHDA and CDR2 SQIVND (reference sequence). V trimming: 2 bases; J trimming: 6 bases; junction bases outside the gene matches: 4. The CDR3 is 15 residues long. CDR3 coding DNA: TGTGCCAGTAGTATAAGAGGGGGCTCTAATTCACCCCTCCACTTT. As protein: CASSIRGGSNSPLHF.

This clone was recorded a few times. The CDR3, as DNA: TGTGCCAGCAGCTTACAGGGAGTAACTAATGAAAAACTGTTTTTT. Amino acid sequence: CASSLQGVTNEKLFF. The chain is built from TRBV5-6 and TRBJ1-4; the D gene is possibly TRBD1 (6 bases). Trimming cost V 2 bases and J 1 base, with 9 bases left between them. Germline CDR1 and CDR2: SGHDT and YYEEEE. The length of the CDR3 is 15 residues.

J is TRBJ2-5 and V is TRBV25-1; D may be TRBD1 (6 bases). Germline V CDR1 and CDR2: MGHDK, SYGVNS. This CDR3 has 15 amino acids. Between the trimmed V and J ends, which lost 2 bases and 5 bases, there was a span of 15 bases. The CDR3 nucleotides are TGTGCCAGCAGTGAAGAATGGGGGCTCCGGGAGACCCAGTACTTC. Encoded protein: CASSEEWGLRETQYF.

The chain has TRBV19 and TRBJ1-3, with D tentatively TRBD1 (6 bases). Trimming took off 6 bases at V and 2 bases at J, with 20 bases between the two ends. The CDR3 runs to 17 residues. Germline V gene data show CDR1 as LNHDA and CDR2 as SQIVND (reference sequence). The CDR3 nucleotides read TGTGCCAGTAGCCCCGGGATGGGGCAGGGGCCTGGAAACACCATATATTTT. Its protein product is CASSPGMGQGPGNTIYF. The variable domain in full, completed from reference TRBV19 and TRBJ1-3, reads DGGITQSPKYLFRKEGQNVTLSCEQNLNHDAMYWYRQDPGQGLRLIYYSQIVNDFQKGDIAEGYSVSREKKESFPLTVTSAQKNPTAFYLCASSPGMGQGPGNTIYFGEGSWLTVV.

This sequence joins TRBV7-6 and TRBJ2-3; 9 bases are shared with TRBD1. Trimming cost V 5 bases and J 4 bases; bases outside gene matches: 7. The CDR3 has 15 amino acids. The germline CDR1 and CDR2 sequences are SGHVS and FNYEAQ. The CDR3 sequence is CASSMTGGIADTQYF. The CDR3 nucleotides are TGTGCCAGCAGCATGACAGGGGGAATCGCAGATACGCAGTATTTT.

The chain combines TRBV19 with TRBJ1-2; possible D gene TRBD1, 5 bases. CDR1 is LNHDA and CDR2 is SQIVND in the germline V gene (reference sequence). This CDR3 has 14 residues. V lost 5 bases to trimming and J lost 8 bases, with 18 bases between them. The CDR3 loop is CASSASQGVGGYTF. In DNA, the CDR3 is TGTGCCAGTAGTGCCAGCCAGGGCGTCGGAGGCTACACCTTC.

This chain links TRBV29-1 with TRBJ2-4, with 7 positions matching TRBD1. Trimming removed 3 bases from V and 7 bases from J; junction bases left unmatched: 3. The CDR3 contains 12 residues. The germline gives CDR1 SQVTM, CDR2 ANQGSEA. CDR3 sequence reads: CSVETGSNIQYF. The CDR3 DNA is TGCAGCGTTGAGACAGGGTCTAACATTCAGTACTTC.

The chain is built from TRBV25-1 and TRBJ2-1; tentative D call: TRBD2 (5 bases). The CDR3 runs 14 residues. V shed 4 bases and J shed 7 bases, with 14 bases lying between them. Germline V gene sequence: CDR1 MGHDK, CDR2 SYGVNS. In nucleotides, the CDR3 is TGTGCCAGCAGTGTTTATGCCAGAGGGAATGAGCAGTTCTTC. Amino acid sequence: CASSVYARGNEQFF.

The V and J genes are TRBV7-2 and TRBJ1-5; 9 nucleotides line up with TRBD1. Trimming took 5 bases from V and 0 from J; bases not matched to a gene: 2. The CDR3 totals 15 residues. Germline lookup yields CDR1 SGHTA and CDR2 FQGNSA. Written as DNA, the CDR3 is TGTGCCAGCAGCCGGACAGGGGTTAGCAATCAGCCCCAGCATTTT. Protein product: CASSRTGVSNQPQHF.

In its sample, this clone was seen a few times. The chain carries TRBV6-4 and TRBJ1-5; D remains ambiguous. The germline CDR1 and CDR2 sequences are MRHNA and SNTAGT. Trimming left V 5 bases short and J 1 base short, with 6 bases between. The CDR3 contains 13 residues. CDR3 sequence reads: CASSYSSNQPQHF. In DNA, the CDR3 is TGTGCCAGCAGTTATTCCAGCAATCAGCCCCAGCATTTT.

This rearrangement joins TRBV7-9 to TRBJ2-1, with 10 bases matching TRBD1. CDR1 and CDR2 from the germline V gene are SEHNR and FQNEAQ (reference sequence). V lost 5 bases to trimming and J lost 8 bases; unmatched junction nucleotides: 6. The CDR3 sequence is 14 residues long. CDR3 DNA: TGTGCCAGCAGCCCGGGACAGGGGAAGGATGAGCAGTTCTTC. It translates to CASSPGQGKDEQFF.

The chain has TRBV5-5 and TRBJ2-7; TRBD1 agrees at 11 bases. From germline, CDR1 is SGHKS and CDR2 YYEKEE (reference sequence). The length of the CDR3 is 14 residues. V shed 3 bases, J shed 5 bases, and the junction held 4 bases outside the gene matches. The CDR3 nucleotides read TGTGCCAGCAGCTCGGGACAGGGGGGCCACGAGCAGTACTTC. Residues: CASSSGQGGHEQYF.

The chain couples TRBV7-3 to TRBJ2-3; 9 nucleotides align to TRBD2. V shed 6 bases and J 14 bases; nucleotides not matched to a gene: 15. Germline CDR1 is SGHTA and CDR2 is FQGTGA. This CDR3 region has 14 residues. CDR3 protein: CASRPRGTSPRLYF. The CDR3 DNA reads as TGTGCCAGCAGACCCCGGGGGACTAGCCCTCGGTTGTATTTT.